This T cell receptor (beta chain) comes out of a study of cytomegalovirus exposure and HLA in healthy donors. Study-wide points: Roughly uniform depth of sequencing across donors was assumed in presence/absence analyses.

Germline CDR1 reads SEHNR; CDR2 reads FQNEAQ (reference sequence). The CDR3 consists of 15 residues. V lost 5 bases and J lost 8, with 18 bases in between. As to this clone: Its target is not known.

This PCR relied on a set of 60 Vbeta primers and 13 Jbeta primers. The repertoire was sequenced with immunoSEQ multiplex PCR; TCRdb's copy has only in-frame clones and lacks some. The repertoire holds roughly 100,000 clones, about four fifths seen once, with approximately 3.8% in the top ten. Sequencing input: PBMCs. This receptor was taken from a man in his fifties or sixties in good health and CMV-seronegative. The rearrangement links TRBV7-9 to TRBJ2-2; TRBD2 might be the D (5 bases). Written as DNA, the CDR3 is TGTGCCAGCAGCGTCTCCCCCCGCCTAGCAGGGGAGCTGTTTTTT. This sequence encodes CASSVSPRLAGELFF.